This T cell receptor (beta chain) was observed in a study of human T cells and chemical hapten exposure. General study findings and limits: Sensitization with DPC brought no change to TCRs above 1 in 1000 in frequency.

Trimming took off 3 bases at V and 4 bases at J, with 7 bases between the two ends. This CDR3 has 13 amino acids. The germline V gene encodes CDR1 SGHTA and CDR2 FQGNSA. Worth noting for this clonotype: Its antigen is as yet unknown.

The library attached unique molecular identifiers to individual cDNA molecules. One entry per CDR3 protein, called by TCRdb with MiXCR from the RACE reads. The sample records about 190,000 distinct CDR3 sequences, approximately 26% being singletons. Indicated time point: patch test 3, about 24 weeks after DPC sensitization. Noted treatment: therapeutic diphenylcyclopropenone sensitization with weekly scalp DPC. Non-pregnant alopecia patients aged 18 to 70, suitable for DPC therapy. The authors' total RNA extraction used unfractionated whole blood. The genes are TRBV7-2 and TRBJ2-1; perhaps TRBD1 as D (5 bases). Source: whole blood, taken in connection with sensitization to the hapten diphenylcyclopropenone (DPC). The sequence came from a woman in her thirties or forties with alopecia areata. Some clones in this sample may be carry-over from other donors' samples. The CDR3 DNA is TGTGCCAGCAGCTTGTCAGGGTACAATGAGCAGTTCTTC. Translation gives CASSLSGYNEQFF.